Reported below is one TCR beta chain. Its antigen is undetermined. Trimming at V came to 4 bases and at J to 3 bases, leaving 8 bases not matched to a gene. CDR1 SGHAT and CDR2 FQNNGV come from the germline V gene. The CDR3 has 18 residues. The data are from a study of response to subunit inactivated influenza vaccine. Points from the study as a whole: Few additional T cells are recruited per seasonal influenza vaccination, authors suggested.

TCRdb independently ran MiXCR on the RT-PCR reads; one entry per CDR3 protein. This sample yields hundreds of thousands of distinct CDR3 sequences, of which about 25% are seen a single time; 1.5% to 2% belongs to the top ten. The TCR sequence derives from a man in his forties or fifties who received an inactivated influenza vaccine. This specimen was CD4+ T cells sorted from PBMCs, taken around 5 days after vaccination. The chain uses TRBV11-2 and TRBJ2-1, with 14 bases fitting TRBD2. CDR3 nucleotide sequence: TGTGCCAGCAGCTCCGGGACTAGCGGGGGTTACCTCTACAATGAGCAGTTCTTC. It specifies CASSSGTSGGYLYNEQFF.